Below are 29 T cell receptor beta chains sequenced from a single sample in a study of T-cell reconstitution after alpha-beta-depleted transplantation in children. Unique molecular identifiers were built into the TCRbeta library. In TCRdb, the PCR reads were re-called with MiXCR into one record per CDR3 protein. The sample contains about 640,000 distinct CDR3 sequences, 16% of which appear only once. Sequencing used PBMCs from the stem cell graft donor, obtained from the stem cell graft. These receptors were taken from a human donor who donated a stem cell graft to a child with acute myeloid leukemia.

The chain couples TRBV7-9 to TRBJ2-1; D not resolved. Between the trimmed V and J ends, which lost 4 bases and 8 bases, there was a span of 12 bases. CDR1 is SEHNR, CDR2 FQNEAQ, per germline (reference sequence). This CDR3 has 13 amino acids. The CDR3 sequence: CASSYPRNDEQFF. CDR3 sequence (DNA): TGTGCCAGCAGCTACCCTAGGAACGATGAGCAGTTCTTC.

Regarding this clonotype: Being one base from a much bigger clone, this may be a read error. The CDR3 protein is CSVEDGAGTQYF. In DNA, the CDR3 is TGCAGCGTTGAAGATGGAGCGGGGACGCAGTATTTT. V and J are TRBV29-1 and TRBJ2-3; 7 nucleotides line up with TRBD2. The V segment lost 0 bases and the J segment 9 bases; nucleotides outside the gene matches: 3. Per germline, CDR1 SQVTM and CDR2 ANQGSEA. The CDR3 covers 12 residues.

The genes are TRBV24-1 and TRBJ2-2; possibly TRBD2 for D (6 bases). V lost 8 bases to trimming and J lost 6 bases, with 12 bases between them. The CDR3 is 13 amino acids. CDR1 is KGHDR and CDR2 is SFDVKD in the germline V gene. The CDR3 DNA reads TGTGCCACCAAAGATTTAGCGGCCGGGGAGCTGTTTTTT. Protein product: CATKDLAAGELFF.

This clonotype was observed once. V usage is TRBV27 and J usage is TRBJ2-1; D gene uncertain. The CDR3 loop spans 13 amino acids. The germline V and J ends were trimmed by 3 bases and 6 bases, with 9 bases remaining between them. Per germline, CDR1 MNHEY and CDR2 SMNVEV (reference sequence). CDR3 bases: TGTGCCAGCAGTTTGTATCCGGGCAATGAGCAGTTCTTC. Amino acids: CASSLYPGNEQFF.

The chain employs TRBV20-1 and TRBJ2-2, with TRBD2 as a possible D gene (6 bases). This CDR3 contains 15 residues. The V gene lost 1 base and the J gene lost 1 base, with 10 bases spanning the gap. Germline CDR1 and CDR2: DFQATT and SNEGSKA (reference sequence). DNA of the CDR3: TGCAGTGCTAGAGCGGGGAGGCGGAACACCGGGGAGCTGTTTTTT. It codes for CSARAGRRNTGELFF.

This clonotype was observed at least ten times. The V gene is TRBV24-1, the J gene TRBJ2-1; a weak D match, TRBD2 (5 bases). Germline CDR1 and CDR2: KGHDR and SFDVKD. The CDR3 consists of 14 residues. The V end was cut by 5 bases, the J end by 1 base, with 8 bases between. CDR3: CATSGAGSYNEQFF. The CDR3 DNA sequence: TGTGCCACCAGTGGGGCGGGTTCCTACAATGAGCAGTTCTTC.

This clonotype was seen more than once but under ten times. The chain combines TRBV27 with TRBJ2-1, with a possible D match to TRBD1 (5 bases). The CDR3 consists of 16 residues. Trimming removed 3 bases at V and 2 bases at J, with 14 bases between. Per the germline V gene, CDR1 is MNHEY and CDR2 is SMNVEV (reference sequence). The CDR3 loop reads CASSFRGQDTYNEQFF. CDR3 sequence (DNA): TGTGCCAGCAGTTTTAGGGGTCAGGACACCTACAATGAGCAGTTCTTC.

The chain joins TRBV5-1 to TRBJ2-3, with TRBD1 matching 10 bases. Germline V gene sequence: CDR1 SGHRS, CDR2 YFSETQ. The CDR3 runs 17 residues. J gave up 5 bases and V 3 bases, and 12 bases lay outside the gene matches. The DNA for the CDR3 is TGCGCCAGCAGCTGGACCACCGGGACAGGGGCGGTAGATACGCAGTATTTT. This translates into CASSWTTGTGAVDTQYF.

In its sample, this clonotype was seen many times. The CDR3 spells CASSLLVQGGTDTQYF. The CDR3 DNA reads TGTGCCAGCAGTTTGCTGGTTCAAGGGGGCACAGATACGCAGTATTTT. The chain has TRBV7-9 and TRBJ2-3; D is possibly TRBD1 (5 bases). Germline CDR1 is SEHNR and CDR2 is FQNEAQ (reference sequence). The CDR3 has 16 residues. With 6 bases removed from V and 1 base from J, the gap between germline ends came to 17 bases.

The chain recombines TRBV13 with TRBJ2-3; D is ambiguous. The CDR3 length is 14 residues. Looked up from germline, CDR1 is PRHDT and CDR2 is FYEKMQ (reference sequence). Trimming stripped 5 bases from V and 7 bases from J, with 16 bases between. In DNA, the CDR3 is TGTGCCAGCAGCCTCCCTGCCGATACGTATACGCAGTATTTT. Its translation: CASSLPADTYTQYF. Looking up the rest from reference TRBV13 and TRBJ2-3 gives the full variable domain: AAGVIQSPRHLIKEKRETATLKCYPIPRHDTVYWYQQGPGQDPQFLISFYEKMQSDKGSIPDRFSAQQFSDYHSELNMSSLELGDSALYFCASSLPADTYTQYFGPGTRLTVL.

The chain uses TRBV6-2 or TRBV6-3 and TRBJ1-2; D is unclear. Trimming removed 4 bases from V and 1 base from J, with 13 bases in between. Germline V lookup: CDR1 MNHEY, CDR2 SVGEGT. The CDR3 runs 15 residues. CDR3 in amino acids: CASSWTLDRNYGYTF. For the CDR3, the DNA is TGTGCCAGCAGTTGGACGTTGGATCGTAACTATGGCTACACCTTC.

This clonotype was seen at least ten times. The chain carries TRBV5-5 and TRBJ2-1; 9 bases are shared with TRBD2. The CDR3 contains 17 residues. Germline V CDR1 and CDR2: SGHKS, YYEKEE (reference sequence). Unmatched junction bases numbered 9, after V lost 1 base and J lost 4 bases. This CDR3 is CASSLNIGSGGYNEQFF. CDR3 bases: TGTGCCAGCAGCTTGAATATAGGAAGCGGGGGGTACAATGAGCAGTTCTTC.

A few counts support this clonotype. The rearrangement uses TRBV6-1 and TRBJ1-6; no clear D. The germline V gene has CDR1 MNHNS and CDR2 SASEGT. V was clipped by 5 bases and J by 2 bases, with 7 bases between them. CDR3 length equals 14 residues. CDR3 sequence reads: CASSTRPYNSPLHF. As DNA, the CDR3 is TGTGCCAGCAGTACCAGGCCCTATAATTCACCCCTCCACTTT.

This clonotype was counted only a few times. This chain joins TRBV5-6 and TRBJ2-1; 8 nucleotides match TRBD2. The CDR3 extends over 17 amino acids. Germline CDR1 is SGHDT and CDR2 is YYEEEE. Germline trimming cut 4 bases from V and 0 bases from J; bases unmatched to any gene: 9. DNA for the CDR3: TGTGCCAGCAGCAAAGGACTAGCAGATAGCTCCTACAATGAGCAGTTCTTC. It translates to CASSKGLADSSYNEQFF. Combining the CDR3 with reference TRBV5-6 and TRBJ2-1 gives the whole variable domain DAGVTQSPTHLIKTRGQQVTLRCSPKSGHDTVSWYQQALGQGPQFIFQYYEEEERQRGNFPDRFSGHQFPNYSSELNVNALLLGDSALYLCASSKGLADSSYNEQFFGPGTRLTVL.

In its sample, this clonotype was seen many times. This rearrangement joins TRBV7-2 to TRBJ1-2; D uncertain. Trimming cost V 4 bases and J 1 base, with 10 bases left between them. Germline CDR1 and CDR2: SGHTA and FQGNSA. The CDR3 totals 14 residues. The CDR3 DNA follows: TGTGCCAGCAGCTCCTACACCCATAACTATGGCTACACCTTC. Translation gives CASSSYTHNYGYTF.

The V gene is TRBV30, the J gene TRBJ1-3; possibly TRBD1 for D (5 bases). Per the germline V gene, CDR1 is GTSNPN and CDR2 is SVGIG (reference sequence). Trimming took off 4 bases at V and 0 bases at J, with 22 bases between the two ends. The CDR3 has 18 residues. Here the CDR3 DNA reads TGTGCCTGGAATATAGCCAGGGCCGCTTCTCTCTCTGGAAACACCATATATTTT. Translated, it gives CAWNIARAASLSGNTIYF. Drawing the rest from reference TRBV30 and TRBJ1-3, the complete variable domain is SQTIHQWPATLVQPVGSPLSLECTVEGTSNPNLYWYRQAAGRGLQLLFYSVGIGQISSEVPQNLSASRPQDRQFILSSKKLLLSDSGFYLCAWNIARAASLSGNTIYFGEGSWLTVV.

This clonotype was recorded a few times. The chain has TRBV24-1 and TRBJ2-3, with D possibly TRBD2 on 5 matching bases. Germline CDR1 and CDR2: KGHDR and SFDVKD. The CDR3 spans 14 residues. The ends were cut back, 5 bases at V and 4 bases at J, with 12 bases in the middle. The CDR3: CATSVAGTADTQYF. CDR3 bases: TGTGCCACCAGTGTGGCGGGTACGGCAGATACGCAGTATTTT.

The V call is TRBV9, the J call TRBJ2-7, with D possibly matching TRBD1 (5 bases). The CDR3 contains 16 residues. CDR1 is SGDLS and CDR2 is YYNGEE in the germline V gene. V shed 4 bases and J shed 1 base, with 18 bases lying between them. CDR3 sequence: CASSQSAQGPSYEQYF. CDR3 coding DNA: TGTGCCAGCAGCCAAAGCGCCCAGGGCCCTTCCTACGAGCAGTACTTC.

The rearrangement links TRBV13 to TRBJ1-4; D remains ambiguous. The CDR3 totals 15 residues. Deletions cut 4 bases from V and 3 bases from J, with 12 bases between. The germline V gene has CDR1 PRHDT and CDR2 FYEKMQ (reference sequence). Written as DNA, the CDR3 is TGTGCCAGCAGCTCCCAAGGGAGGCCTAATGAAAAACTGTTTTTT. Protein: CASSSQGRPNEKLFF.

This chain uses TRBV4-3 with TRBJ2-7, with 10 bases lining up with TRBD2. The germline V gene encodes CDR1 LGHNA and CDR2 YSLEER. The trim removed 0 bases at V and 7 bases at J, leaving 6 bases unmatched. This CDR3 is built from 15 residues. The CDR3 spells CASSQDRSGGNEQYF. DNA for the CDR3: TGCGCCAGCAGCCAAGATCGTAGCGGGGGGAATGAGCAGTACTTC.

This clonotype was counted many times. V usage is TRBV5-1 and J usage is TRBJ2-7; 7 bases match TRBD2. Germline CDR1 reads SGHRS; CDR2 reads YFSETQ. The CDR3 has 15 amino acids. V gave up 2 bases and J gave up 1 base; unmatched junction bases: 6. CDR3 nucleotides: TGCGCCAGCAGCTTCGGGCAGGGAGGGTCCTACGAGCAGTACTTC. This gives the protein CASSFGQGGSYEQYF.

This clonotype was picked up a small number of times. V and J are TRBV5-1 and TRBJ2-1; 7 nucleotides agree with TRBD1. Germline CDR1 reads SGHRS; CDR2 reads YFSETQ. The CDR3 runs 15 residues. The ends lost 2 bases at V and 3 bases at J; junction bases unmatched: 5. In DNA form, the CDR3 reads TGCGCCAGCAGCTTCAGACAGGGAAACTACAATGAGCAGTTCTTC. Translating gives CASSFRQGNYNEQFF.

The rearrangement uses TRBV7-8 and TRBJ2-7; D perhaps matches TRBD2 (7 bases). CDR1 and CDR2 (germline): SGHVS, FQNEAQ. The germline V and J ends were trimmed by 5 bases and 7 bases, with 18 bases remaining between them. The CDR3 runs to 14 residues. The CDR3 region has the DNA TGTGCCAGCAGCGCCCGCGGGCGGGGGCAAGAGCAGTACTTC. Translated, it gives CASSARGRGQEQYF.

The chain links TRBV20-1 to TRBJ2-5, with a possible D match to TRBD2 (5 bases). The CDR3 has 13 residues. V lost 5 bases to trimming and J lost 5 bases, with 15 bases between them. From germline, CDR1 is DFQATT and CDR2 SNEGSKA (reference sequence). The CDR3 sequence: CSAQVSWEETQYF. DNA of the CDR3: TGCAGTGCTCAGGTTTCCTGGGAGGAGACCCAGTACTTC.

On this clonotype itself: A read error may account for a junction end that differs from germline. CDR3 region: CCARDFASGGNTGELFF. CDR3 nucleotide sequence: TGCTGTGCTAGAGATTTCGCTAGCGGGGGGAACACCGGGGAGCTGTTTTTT. The chain carries TRBV20-1 and TRBJ2-2; 10 bases align to TRBD2. The CDR3 is made up of 17 amino acids. Germline V CDR1 and CDR2: DFQATT, SNEGSKA (reference sequence).

The V and J genes are TRBV5-1 and TRBJ2-1; TRBD1 matches at 8 bases. V lost 4 bases, J lost 10 bases, and 10 bases stayed unmatched. The CDR3 extends over 14 amino acids. Germline V gives CDR1 SGHRS, CDR2 YFSETQ. The CDR3 spells CASSPQQGAGEQFF. Written as DNA, the CDR3 is TGCGCCAGCAGCCCACAGCAGGGGGCGGGCGAGCAGTTCTTC.

Only a few counts were recorded for this clonotype. The chain carries TRBV5-1 and TRBJ2-5; D is perhaps TRBD2 (7 bases). The CDR3 covers 15 residues. V was clipped by 2 bases and J by 5 bases, with 16 bases between them. CDR1 is SGHRS and CDR2 is YFSETQ in the germline V gene. This CDR3 is CASSFLTGRVETQYF. DNA for the CDR3: TGCGCCAGCAGCTTTCTTACAGGGAGGGTGGAGACCCAGTACTTC. Drawing the rest from reference TRBV5-1 and TRBJ2-5, the complete variable domain is KAGVTQTPRYLIKTRGQQVTLSCSPISGHRSVSWYQQTPGQGLQFLFEYFSETQRNKGNFPGRFSGRQFSNSRSEMNVSTLELGDSALYLCASSFLTGRVETQYFGPGTRLLVL.

This clonotype turned up a few times. The chain links TRBV5-8 to TRBJ1-2; 10 bases match TRBD1. Per germline, CDR1 SGHTS and CDR2 YDEGEE. The CDR3 spans 14 residues. V lost 4 bases to trimming and J lost 6 bases; unmatched junction nucleotides: 6. CDR3 nucleotides: TGTGCCAGCAGCATCGGGACAGGGGAAAATGGCTACACCTTC. As protein: CASSIGTGENGYTF.

This clonotype was counted ten times or more. The V and J genes are TRBV7-3 and TRBJ2-7, with 9 bases identical to TRBD2. This CDR3 is 15 amino acids long. Germline CDR1 is SGHTA and CDR2 is FQGTGA. V shed 2 bases and J 2 bases; nucleotides not matched to a gene: 4. DNA of the CDR3: TGTGCCAGCAGCTTATTTAGCGGGGGAACCTACGAGCAGTACTTC. Protein product: CASSLFSGGTYEQYF. The full variable domain, in which reference TRBV7-3 and TRBJ2-7 provide the parts outside the CDR3, is GAGVSQTPSNKVTEKGKYVELRCDPISGHTALYWYRQSLGQGPEFLIYFQGTGAADDSGLPNDRFFAVRPEGSVSTLKIQRTERGDSAVYLCASSLFSGGTYEQYFGPGTRLTVT.